This T cell receptor (beta chain) stems from a study of regulatory T cells in long-lasting Graves disease. Time point reported: persistent/refractory GD, antithyroid drugs over 5 years with positive TRAb. The TCR library was made from RNA that had been extracted from PBMCs in TRIzol. Researchers made TCR beta libraries by using iRepertoire HTBI primers and running Arm-PCR on CDR3 regions. TCRdb re-called the multiplex PCR reads through MiXCR, storing one row per CDR3 protein. The sample lists 300,000 to 500,000 distinct CDR3 sequences; 20% were seen once. This clonotype turned up a few times. What it binds is unknown. Study-level points and caveats: TRBV28, TRBJ1-2 and TRBJ2-5 were favored in persistent disease.

The CDR3 is 13 amino acids. The germline V gene encodes CDR1 WSHSY and CDR2 SAAADI. V lost 6 bases to trimming and J lost 3 bases, with 11 bases between them. The chain joins TRBV10-2 to TRBJ1-1; D gene uncertain. The clonotype comes from a female donor with Graves disease. Here the sequenced sample was peripheral blood mononuclear cells (PBMCs), taken when the disease was refractory, from a patient treated with antithyroid drugs. The CDR3 coding sequence is TGCGCCAGCAGGAGGAGAGAAGACACTGAAGCTTTCTTT. Protein: CASRRREDTEAFF.